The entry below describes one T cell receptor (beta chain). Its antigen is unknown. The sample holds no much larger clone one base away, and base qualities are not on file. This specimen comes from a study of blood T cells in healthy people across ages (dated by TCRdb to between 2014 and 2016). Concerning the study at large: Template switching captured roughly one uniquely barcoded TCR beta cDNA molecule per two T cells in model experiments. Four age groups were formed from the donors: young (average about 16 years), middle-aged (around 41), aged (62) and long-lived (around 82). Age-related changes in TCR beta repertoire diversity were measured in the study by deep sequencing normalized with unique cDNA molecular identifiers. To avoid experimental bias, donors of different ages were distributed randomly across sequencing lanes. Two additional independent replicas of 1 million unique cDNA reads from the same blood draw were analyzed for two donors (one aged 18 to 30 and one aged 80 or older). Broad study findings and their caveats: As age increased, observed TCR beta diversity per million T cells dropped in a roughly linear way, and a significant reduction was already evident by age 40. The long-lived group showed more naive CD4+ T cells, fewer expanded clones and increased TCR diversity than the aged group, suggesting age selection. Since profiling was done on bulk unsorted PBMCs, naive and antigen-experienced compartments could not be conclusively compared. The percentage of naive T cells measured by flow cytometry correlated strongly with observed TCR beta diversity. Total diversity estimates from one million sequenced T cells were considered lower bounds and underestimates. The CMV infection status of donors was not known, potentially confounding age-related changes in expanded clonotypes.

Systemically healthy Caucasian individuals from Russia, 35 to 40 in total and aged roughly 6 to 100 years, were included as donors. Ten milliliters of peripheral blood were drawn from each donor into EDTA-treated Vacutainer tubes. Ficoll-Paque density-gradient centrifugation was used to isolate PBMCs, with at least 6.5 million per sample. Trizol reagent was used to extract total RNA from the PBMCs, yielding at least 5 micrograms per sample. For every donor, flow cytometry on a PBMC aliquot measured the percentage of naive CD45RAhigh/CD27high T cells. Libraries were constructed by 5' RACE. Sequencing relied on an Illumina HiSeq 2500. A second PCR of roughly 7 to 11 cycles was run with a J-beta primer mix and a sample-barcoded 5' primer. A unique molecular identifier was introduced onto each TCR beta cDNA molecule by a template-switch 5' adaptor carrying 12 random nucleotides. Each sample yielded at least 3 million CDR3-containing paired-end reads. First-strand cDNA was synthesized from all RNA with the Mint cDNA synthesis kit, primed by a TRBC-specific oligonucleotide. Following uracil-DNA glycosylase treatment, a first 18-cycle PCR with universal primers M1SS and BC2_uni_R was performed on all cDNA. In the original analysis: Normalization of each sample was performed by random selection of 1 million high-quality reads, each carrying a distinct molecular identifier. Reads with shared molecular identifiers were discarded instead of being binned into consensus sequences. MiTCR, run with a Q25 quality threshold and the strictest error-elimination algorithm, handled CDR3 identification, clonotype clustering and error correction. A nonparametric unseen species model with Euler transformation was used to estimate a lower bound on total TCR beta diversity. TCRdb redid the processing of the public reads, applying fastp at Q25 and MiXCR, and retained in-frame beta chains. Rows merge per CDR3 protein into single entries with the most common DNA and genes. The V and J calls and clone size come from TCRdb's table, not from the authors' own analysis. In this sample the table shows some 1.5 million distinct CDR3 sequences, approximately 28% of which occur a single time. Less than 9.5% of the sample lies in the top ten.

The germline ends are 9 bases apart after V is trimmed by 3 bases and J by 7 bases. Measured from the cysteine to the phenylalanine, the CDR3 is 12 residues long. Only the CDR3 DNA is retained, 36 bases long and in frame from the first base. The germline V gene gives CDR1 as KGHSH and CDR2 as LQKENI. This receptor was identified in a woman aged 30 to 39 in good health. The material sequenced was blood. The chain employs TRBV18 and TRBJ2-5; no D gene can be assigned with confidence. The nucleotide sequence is TGTGCCAGCTCACCGACGCCCGGGACCCAGTACTTC. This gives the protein CASSPTPGTQYF.